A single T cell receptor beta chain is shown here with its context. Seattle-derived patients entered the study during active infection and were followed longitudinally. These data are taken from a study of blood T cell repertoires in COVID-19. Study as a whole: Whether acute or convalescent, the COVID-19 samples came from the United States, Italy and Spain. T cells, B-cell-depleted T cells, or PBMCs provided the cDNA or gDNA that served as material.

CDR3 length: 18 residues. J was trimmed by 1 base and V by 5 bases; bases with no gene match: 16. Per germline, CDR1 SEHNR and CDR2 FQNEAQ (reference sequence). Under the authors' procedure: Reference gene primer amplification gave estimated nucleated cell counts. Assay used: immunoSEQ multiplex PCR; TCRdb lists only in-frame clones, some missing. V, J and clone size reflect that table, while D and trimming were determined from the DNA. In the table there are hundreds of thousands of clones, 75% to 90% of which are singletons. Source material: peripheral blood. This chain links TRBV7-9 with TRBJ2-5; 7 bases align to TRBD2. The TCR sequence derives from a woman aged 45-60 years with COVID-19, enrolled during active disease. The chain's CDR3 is CASSPLAGAGVFQETQYF. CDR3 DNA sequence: TGTGCCAGCAGCCCCTTGGCGGGAGCCGGAGTATTCCAAGAGACCCAGTACTTC. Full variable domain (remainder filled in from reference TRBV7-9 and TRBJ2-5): DTGVSQNPRHKITKRGQNVTFRCDPISEHNRLYWYRQTLGQGPEFLTYFQNEAQLEKSRLLSDRFSAERPKGSFSTLEIQRTEQGDSAMYLCASSPLAGAGVFQETQYFGPGTRLLVL.